These 3 T cell receptor beta chains were all obtained from the same sample, sequenced in a study of T-cell memory formation after mild COVID-19. TCRdb used MiXCR to reprocess the 5' RACE reads, holding one entry per CDR3 protein. The sample consists of around 250,000 distinct CDR3 sequences, 15% of them appearing once. The sequencing sample was made of PBMCs or a T cell subset sorted from them (not recorded which). Receptors were obtained from an adult woman who had mild COVID-19 (a few samples of this study predate the infection). Cell type and time point are not known.

This clonotype was seen a few times. This rearrangement joins TRBV5-1 to TRBJ2-3; D remains ambiguous. The CDR3 totals 12 residues. The germline CDR1 and CDR2 sequences are SGHRS and YFSETQ. The V end lost 4 bases, the J end lost 8 bases, and 11 bases lay between the germline ends. CDR3 loop: CASSPNSGTQYF. As DNA, the CDR3 is TGCGCCAGCAGCCCGAACTCGGGTACGCAGTATTTT.

The chain combines TRBV7-6 with TRBJ1-6; D gene ambiguous. V was shortened by 7 bases and J by 0 bases, with 7 bases between the two germline ends. CDR3 length equals 14 residues. Germline V gene lookup returns CDR1 SGHVS and CDR2 FNYEAQ. The CDR3 DNA reads TGTGCCAGCACCGAGGACTCCTATAATTCACCCCTCCACTTT. Translating gives CASTEDSYNSPLHF. Based on the CDR3 plus reference TRBV7-6 and TRBJ1-6, the full variable domain is GAGVSQSPRYKVTKRGQDVALRCDPISGHVSLYWYRQALGQGPEFLTYFNYEAQQDKSGLPNDRFSAERPEGSISTLTIQRTEQRDSAMYRCASTEDSYNSPLHFGNGTRLTVT.

Many counts were recorded for this clonotype. The J gene is TRBJ2-7, the V gene TRBV20-1, with D possibly being TRBD1 (6 bases). The CDR3 has 13 residues. CDR1 is DFQATT and CDR2 is SNEGSKA in the germline V gene (reference sequence). V was clipped by 6 bases and J by 2 bases, with 14 bases between them. The CDR3 nucleotides are TGCAGTGCAAAACAGGGCTCCCCCTACGAGCAGTACTTC. The encoded protein is CSAKQGSPYEQYF.